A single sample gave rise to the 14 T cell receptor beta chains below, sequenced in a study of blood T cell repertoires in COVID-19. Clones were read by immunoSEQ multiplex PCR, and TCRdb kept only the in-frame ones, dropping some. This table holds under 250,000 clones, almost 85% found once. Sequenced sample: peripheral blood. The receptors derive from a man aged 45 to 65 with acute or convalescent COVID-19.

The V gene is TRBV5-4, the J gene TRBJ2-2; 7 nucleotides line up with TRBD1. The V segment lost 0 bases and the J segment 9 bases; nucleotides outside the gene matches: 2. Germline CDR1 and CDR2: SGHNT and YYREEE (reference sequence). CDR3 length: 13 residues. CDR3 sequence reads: CASSLAGGRELFF. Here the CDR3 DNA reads TGTGCCAGCAGCTTGGCAGGGGGTAGGGAGCTGTTTTTT.

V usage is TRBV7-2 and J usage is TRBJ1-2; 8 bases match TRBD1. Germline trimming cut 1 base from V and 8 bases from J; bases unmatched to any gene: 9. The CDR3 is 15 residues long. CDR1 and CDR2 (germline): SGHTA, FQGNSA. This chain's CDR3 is CASSLVPGGSTGYTF. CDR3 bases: TGTGCCAGCAGCTTAGTTCCAGGGGGCAGTACGGGCTACACCTTC.

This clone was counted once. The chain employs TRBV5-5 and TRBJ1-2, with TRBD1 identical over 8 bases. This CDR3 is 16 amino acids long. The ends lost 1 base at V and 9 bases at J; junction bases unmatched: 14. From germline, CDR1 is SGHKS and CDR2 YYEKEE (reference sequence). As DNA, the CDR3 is TGTGCCAGCAGCTTGTTTGTGTCGACAGGGGAATCGAGCTACACCTTC. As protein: CASSLFVSTGESSYTF.

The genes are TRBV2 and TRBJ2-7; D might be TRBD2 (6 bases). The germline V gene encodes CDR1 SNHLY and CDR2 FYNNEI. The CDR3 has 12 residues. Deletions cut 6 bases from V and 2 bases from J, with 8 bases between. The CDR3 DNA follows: TGTGCCAGCAGGGGGGAGGCCTACGAGCAGTACTTC. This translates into CASRGEAYEQYF. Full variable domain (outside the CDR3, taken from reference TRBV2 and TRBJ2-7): EPEVTQTPSHQVTQMGQEVILRCVPISNHLYFYWYRQILGQKVEFLVSFYNNEISEKSEIFDDQFSVERPDGSNFTLKIRSTKLEDSAMYFCASRGEAYEQYFGPGTRLTVT.

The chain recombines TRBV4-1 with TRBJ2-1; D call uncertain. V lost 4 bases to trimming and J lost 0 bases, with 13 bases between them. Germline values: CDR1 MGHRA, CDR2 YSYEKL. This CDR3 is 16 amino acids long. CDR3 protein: CASSPLGRYSYNEQFF. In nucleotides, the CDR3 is TGCGCCAGCAGCCCCTTGGGCAGGTACTCCTACAATGAGCAGTTCTTC.

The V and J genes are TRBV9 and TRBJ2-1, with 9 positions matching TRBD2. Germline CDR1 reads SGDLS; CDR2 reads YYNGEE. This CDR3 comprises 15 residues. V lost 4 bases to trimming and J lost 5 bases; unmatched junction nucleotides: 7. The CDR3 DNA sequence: TGTGCCAGCAGCAAGGCTAGCGGGGTTCACAATGAGCAGTTCTTC. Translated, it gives CASSKASGVHNEQFF.

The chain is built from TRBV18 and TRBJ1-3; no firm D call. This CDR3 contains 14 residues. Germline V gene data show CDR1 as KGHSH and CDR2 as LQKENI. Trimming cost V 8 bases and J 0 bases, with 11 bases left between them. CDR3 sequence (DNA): TGTGCCAGCGCAACGGGGTCCTCTGGAAACACCATATATTTT. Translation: CASATGSSGNTIYF.

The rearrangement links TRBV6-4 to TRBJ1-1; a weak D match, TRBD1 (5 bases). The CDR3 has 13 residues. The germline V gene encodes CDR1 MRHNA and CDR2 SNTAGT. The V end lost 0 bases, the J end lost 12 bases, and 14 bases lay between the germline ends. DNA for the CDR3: TGTGCCAGCAGTGACTCCCCGGGCAGGGCCACTTTCTTT. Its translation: CASSDSPGRATFF.

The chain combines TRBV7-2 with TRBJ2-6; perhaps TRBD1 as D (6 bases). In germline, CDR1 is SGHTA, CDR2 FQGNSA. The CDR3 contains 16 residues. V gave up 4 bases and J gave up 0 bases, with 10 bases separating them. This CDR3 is CASSSDSNSGANVLTF. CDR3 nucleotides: TGTGCCAGCAGCTCGGACAGTAACTCTGGGGCCAACGTCCTGACTTTC. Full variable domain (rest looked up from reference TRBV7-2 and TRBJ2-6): GAGVSQSPSNKVTEKGKDVELRCDPISGHTALYWYRQSLGQGLEFLIYFQGNSAPDKSGLPSDRFSAERTGGSVSTLTIQRTQQEDSAVYLCASSSDSNSGANVLTFGAGSRLTVL.

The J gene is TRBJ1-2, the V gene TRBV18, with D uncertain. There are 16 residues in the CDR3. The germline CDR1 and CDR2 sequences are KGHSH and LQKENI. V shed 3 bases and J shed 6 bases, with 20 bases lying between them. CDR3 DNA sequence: TGTGCCAGCTCACCGTCGGAGGACCTACGTAGGGATGGCTACACCTTC. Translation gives CASSPSEDLRRDGYTF.

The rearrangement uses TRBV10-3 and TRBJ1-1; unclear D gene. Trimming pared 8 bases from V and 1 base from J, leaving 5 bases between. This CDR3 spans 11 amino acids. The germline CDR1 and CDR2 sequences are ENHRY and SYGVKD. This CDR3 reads CAIVGNTEAFF. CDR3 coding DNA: TGTGCCATCGTCGGGAACACTGAAGCTTTCTTT.

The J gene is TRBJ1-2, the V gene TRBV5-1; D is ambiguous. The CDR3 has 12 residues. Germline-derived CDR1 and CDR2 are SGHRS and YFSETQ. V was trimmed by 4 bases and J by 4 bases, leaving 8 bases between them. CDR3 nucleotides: TGCGCCAGCAGCCAAAACACCTATGGCTACACCTTC. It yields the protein CASSQNTYGYTF.

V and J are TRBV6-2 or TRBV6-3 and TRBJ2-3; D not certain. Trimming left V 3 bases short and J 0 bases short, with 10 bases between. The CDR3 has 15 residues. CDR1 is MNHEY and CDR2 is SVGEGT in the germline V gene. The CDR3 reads CASSYSRLSTDTQYF. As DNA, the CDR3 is TGTGCCAGCAGTTATTCGCGACTCAGCACAGATACGCAGTATTTT.

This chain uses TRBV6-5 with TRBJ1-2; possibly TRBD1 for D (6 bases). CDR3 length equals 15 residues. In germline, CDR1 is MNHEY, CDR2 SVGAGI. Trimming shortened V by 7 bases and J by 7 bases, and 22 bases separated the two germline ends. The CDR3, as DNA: TGTGCCAGCAACGACCCTTCAGGGGTTGGTCGTGGCTACACCTTC. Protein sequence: CASNDPSGVGRGYTF.